The rows below give T cell receptor beta chains drawn from one sample of a study of a mutant IDH1 vaccine in newly diagnosed glioma. What these receptors recognize is not known. TCRdb's copy holds only in-frame clones and misses some; the assay was immunoSEQ multiplex PCR. The sample has roughly 60,000 clones, approximately 80% seen once. Sequencing used PBMCs, obtained from a glioma patient whose treatment included an IDH1 peptide vaccine. These TCRs come from a man aged 35-49 years with glioma. CDR3s include the opening cysteine and the closing phenylalanine or tryptophan. D genes are given only for firm matches. Rows may omit the clone size; those that give it use once, few, many or a size class.

clone size: .
J gene: TRBJ1-3
D gene: .
V gene: TRBV5-1
CDR3 protein: CASSPDGDSGNTIYF
CDR3 DNA: TGCGCCAGCAGCCCCGACGGGGACTCTGGAAACACCATATATTTT

clone size: .
J gene: TRBJ2-2
D gene: TRBD1
V gene: TRBV6-5
CDR3 protein: CASSYSTGGTGELFF
CDR3 DNA: TGTGCCAGCAGTTACTCCACAGGGGGCACCGGGGAGCTGTTTTTT

clone size: .
J gene: TRBJ2-3
D gene: .
V gene: TRBV5-1
CDR3 protein: CASSFTVGTDTQYF
CDR3 DNA: TGCGCCAGCAGCTTCACCGTTGGTACAGATACGCAGTATTTT

clone size: few
J gene: TRBJ1-5
D gene: .
V gene: TRBV9
CDR3 protein: CASSLFVMGLSNQPQHF
CDR3 DNA: TGTGCCAGCAGCCTCTTCGTGATGGGACTTAGCAATCAGCCCCAGCATTTT

clone size: .
J gene: TRBJ2-2
D gene: .
V gene: TRBV4-2
CDR3 protein: CASTGANTGELFF
CDR3 DNA: TGTGCCAGTACGGGGGCGAACACCGGGGAGCTGTTTTTT

clone size: .
J gene: TRBJ2-5
D gene: .
V gene: TRBV7-9
CDR3 protein: CASSSITAQETQYF
CDR3 DNA: TGTGCCAGCAGCTCTATTACAGCGCAAGAGACCCAGTACTTC

clone size: once
J gene: TRBJ2-7
D gene: .
V gene: TRBV2
CDR3 protein: CASSPGTSLSYEQYF
CDR3 DNA: TGTGCCAGCAGCCCCGGGACCTCGCTATCCTACGAGCAGTACTTC

clone size: .
J gene: TRBJ1-2
D gene: TRBD1
V gene: TRBV7-3
CDR3 protein: CASTTLQGDYGYTF
CDR3 DNA: TGTGCCAGCACAACATTACAGGGGGACTATGGCTACACCTTC

clone size: .
J gene: TRBJ2-3
D gene: .
V gene: TRBV5-6
CDR3 protein: CASSAATDTQYF
CDR3 DNA: TGTGCCAGCAGCGCCGCCACAGATACGCAGTATTTT

clone size: .
J gene: TRBJ2-1
D gene: .
V gene: TRBV6-5
CDR3 protein: CASRTDSPYNEQFF
CDR3 DNA: TGTGCCAGCAGGACGGACAGCCCCTACAATGAGCAGTTCTTC

clone size: .
J gene: TRBJ2-2
D gene: .
V gene: TRBV29-1
CDR3 protein: CSVVRNTGELFF
CDR3 DNA: TGCAGCGTTGTCAGGAACACCGGGGAGCTGTTTTTT

clone size: few
J gene: TRBJ2-7
D gene: .
V gene: TRBV29-1
CDR3 protein: CSTRGGDEQYF
CDR3 DNA: TGCAGCACCAGGGGAGGGGACGAGCAGTACTTC

clone size: .
J gene: TRBJ2-7
D gene: TRBD2
V gene: TRBV5-4
CDR3 protein: CASSSGLAGAGSYEQYF
CDR3 DNA: TGTGCCAGCAGCTCGGGACTAGCGGGGGCCGGATCCTACGAGCAGTACTTC

clone size: .
J gene: TRBJ2-3
D gene: .
V gene: TRBV7-2
CDR3 protein: CASSLGPGLRTDTQYF
CDR3 DNA: TGTGCCAGCAGCTTAGGTCCAGGCCTAAGGACAGATACGCAGTATTTT